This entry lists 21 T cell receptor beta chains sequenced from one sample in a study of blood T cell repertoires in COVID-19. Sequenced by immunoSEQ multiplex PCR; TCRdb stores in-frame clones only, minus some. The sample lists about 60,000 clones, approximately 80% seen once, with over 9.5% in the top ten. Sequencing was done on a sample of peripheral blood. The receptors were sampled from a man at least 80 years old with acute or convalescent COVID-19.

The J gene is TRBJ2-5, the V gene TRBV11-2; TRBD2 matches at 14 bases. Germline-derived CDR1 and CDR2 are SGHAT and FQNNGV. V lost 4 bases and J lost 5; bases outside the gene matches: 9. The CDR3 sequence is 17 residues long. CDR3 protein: CASSSGLAGVHLETQYF. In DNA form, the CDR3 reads TGTGCCAGCAGCTCGGGACTAGCGGGAGTCCACCTGGAGACCCAGTACTTC.

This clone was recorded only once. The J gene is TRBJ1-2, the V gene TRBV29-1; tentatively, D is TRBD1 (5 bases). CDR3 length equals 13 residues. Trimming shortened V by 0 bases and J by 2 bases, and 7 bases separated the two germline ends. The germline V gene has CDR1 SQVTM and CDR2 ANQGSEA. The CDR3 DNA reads TGCAGCGTTGAAGAGGGGCCAAACTATGGCTACACCTTC. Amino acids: CSVEEGPNYGYTF.

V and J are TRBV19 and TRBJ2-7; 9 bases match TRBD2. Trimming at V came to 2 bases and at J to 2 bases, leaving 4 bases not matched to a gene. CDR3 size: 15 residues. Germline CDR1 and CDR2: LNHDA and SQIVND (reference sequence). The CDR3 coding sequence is TGTGCCAGTAGTATATCGGCGGGAGGGCCCTACGAGCAGTACTTC. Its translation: CASSISAGGPYEQYF.

The CDR3 coding sequence is TGTGCCAGTAGTAGGGGACAGGGGAGGATGAACACTGAAGCTTTCTTT. This gives the protein CASSRGQGRMNTEAFF. The rearrangement links TRBV19 to TRBJ1-1; 10 nucleotides agree with TRBD1. Germline values: CDR1 LNHDA, CDR2 SQIVND (reference sequence). The CDR3 length is 16 residues. V shed 4 bases, J shed 0 bases, and the junction held 5 bases outside the gene matches.

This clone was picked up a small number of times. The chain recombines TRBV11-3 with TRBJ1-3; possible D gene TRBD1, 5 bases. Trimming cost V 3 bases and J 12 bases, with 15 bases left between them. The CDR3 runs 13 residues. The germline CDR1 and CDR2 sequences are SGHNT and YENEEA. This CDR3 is CASSFRGSAVIYF. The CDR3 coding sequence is TGTGCCAGCAGCTTTCGGGGGTCAGCGGTCATATATTTT.

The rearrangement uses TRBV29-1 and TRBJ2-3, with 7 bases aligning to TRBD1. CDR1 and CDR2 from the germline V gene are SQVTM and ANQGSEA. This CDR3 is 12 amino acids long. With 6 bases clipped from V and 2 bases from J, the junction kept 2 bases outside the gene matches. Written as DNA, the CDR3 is TGCAGCGTCGGGACAGACACAGATACGCAGTATTTT. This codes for CSVGTDTDTQYF.

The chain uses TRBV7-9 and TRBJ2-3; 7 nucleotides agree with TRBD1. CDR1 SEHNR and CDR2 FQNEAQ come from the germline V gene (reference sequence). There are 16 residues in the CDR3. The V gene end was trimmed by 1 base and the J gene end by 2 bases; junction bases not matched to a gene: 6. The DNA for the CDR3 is TGTGCCAGCAGCTTAGGGGTACAGGGGAACACAGATACGCAGTATTTT. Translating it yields CASSLGVQGNTDTQYF.

CDR3 DNA: TGTGCCAGCAGTGAGAGGAGCGGACTAGTTATAGGCTACGAGCAGTACTTC. Its protein is CASSERSGLVIGYEQYF. The J gene is TRBJ2-7, the V gene TRBV2; 7 nucleotides match TRBD2. The germline gives CDR1 SNHLY, CDR2 FYNNEI. CDR3 length: 17 amino acids. V shed 3 bases, J shed 3 bases, and the junction held 14 bases outside the gene matches.

In nucleotides, the CDR3 is TGTGCCAGCAGCCCCCGAGGTAGCGGGAGCTCCTACGAGCAGTACTTC. Translated: CASSPRGSGSSYEQYF. The V call is TRBV2, the J call TRBJ2-7; 9 nucleotides line up with TRBD2. The germline gives CDR1 SNHLY, CDR2 FYNNEI. The CDR3 sequence is 16 residues long. V lost 6 bases to trimming and J lost 0 bases; unmatched junction nucleotides: 9.

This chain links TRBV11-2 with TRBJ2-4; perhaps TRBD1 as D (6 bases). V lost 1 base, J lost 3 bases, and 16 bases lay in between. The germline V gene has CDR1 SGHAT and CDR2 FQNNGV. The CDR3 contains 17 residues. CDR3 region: CASSLGGLGRGKNIQYF. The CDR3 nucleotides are TGTGCCAGCAGCTTAGGGGGGCTGGGACGGGGCAAAAACATTCAGTACTTC.

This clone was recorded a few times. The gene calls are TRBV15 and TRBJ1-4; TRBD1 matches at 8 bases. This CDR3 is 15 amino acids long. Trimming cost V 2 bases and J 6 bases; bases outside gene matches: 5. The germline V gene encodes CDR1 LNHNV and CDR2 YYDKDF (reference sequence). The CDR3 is CATSRLTGGDEKLFF. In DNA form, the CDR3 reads TGTGCCACCAGCAGACTAACAGGGGGGGATGAAAAACTGTTTTTT.

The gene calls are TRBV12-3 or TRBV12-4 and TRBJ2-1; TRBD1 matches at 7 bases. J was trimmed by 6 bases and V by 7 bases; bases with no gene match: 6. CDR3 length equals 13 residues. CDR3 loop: CASIHRGGNEQFF. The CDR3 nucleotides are TGTGCCAGCATCCACAGGGGTGGCAATGAGCAGTTCTTC.

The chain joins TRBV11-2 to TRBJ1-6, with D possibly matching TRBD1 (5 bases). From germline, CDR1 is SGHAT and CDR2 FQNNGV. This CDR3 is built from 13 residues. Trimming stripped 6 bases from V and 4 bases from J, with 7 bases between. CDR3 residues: CASRAGYNSPLHF. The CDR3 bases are TGTGCCAGCAGGGCAGGGTATAATTCACCCCTCCACTTT.

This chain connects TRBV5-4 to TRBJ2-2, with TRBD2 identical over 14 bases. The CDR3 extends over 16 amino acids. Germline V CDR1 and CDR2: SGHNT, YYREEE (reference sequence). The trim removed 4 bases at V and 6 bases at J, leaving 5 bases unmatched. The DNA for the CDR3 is TGTGCCAGCAGCCCCGGGACTAGCGGGGGCCCCGGGGAGCTGTTTTTT. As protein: CASSPGTSGGPGELFF.

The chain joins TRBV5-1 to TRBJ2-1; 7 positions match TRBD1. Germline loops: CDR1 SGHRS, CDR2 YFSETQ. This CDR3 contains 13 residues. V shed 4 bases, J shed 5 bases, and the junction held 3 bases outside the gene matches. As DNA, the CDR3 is TGCGCCAGCAGCGTGACAGGGAACAATGAGCAGTTCTTC. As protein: CASSVTGNNEQFF.

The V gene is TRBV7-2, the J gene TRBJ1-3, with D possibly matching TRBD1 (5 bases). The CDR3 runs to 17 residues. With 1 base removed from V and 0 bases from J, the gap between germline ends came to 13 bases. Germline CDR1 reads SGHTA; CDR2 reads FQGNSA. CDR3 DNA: TGTGCCAGCAGCTTAGTCGGGGGGGAAAGCTCTGGAAACACCATATATTTT. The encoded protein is CASSLVGGESSGNTIYF.

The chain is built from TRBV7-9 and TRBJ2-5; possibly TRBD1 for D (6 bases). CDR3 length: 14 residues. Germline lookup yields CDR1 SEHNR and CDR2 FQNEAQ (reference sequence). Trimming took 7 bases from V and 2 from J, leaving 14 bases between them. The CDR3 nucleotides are TGTGCCAGCACCCCTCTTCAGGGGCAAGAGACCCAGTACTTC. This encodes CASTPLQGQETQYF.

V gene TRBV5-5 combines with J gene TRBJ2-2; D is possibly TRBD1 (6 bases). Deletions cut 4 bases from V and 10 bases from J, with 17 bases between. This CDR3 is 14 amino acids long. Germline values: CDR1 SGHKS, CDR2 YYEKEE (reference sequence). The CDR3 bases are TGTGCCAGCAGCAACAACAGGGTCTCCCTGGAGCTGTTTTTT. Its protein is CASSNNRVSLELFF.

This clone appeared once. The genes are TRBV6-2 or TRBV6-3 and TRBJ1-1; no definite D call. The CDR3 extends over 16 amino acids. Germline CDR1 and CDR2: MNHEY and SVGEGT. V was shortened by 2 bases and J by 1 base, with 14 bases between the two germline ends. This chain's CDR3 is CASSYGGFAGNTEAFF. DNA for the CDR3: TGTGCCAGCAGTTACGGTGGGTTTGCAGGGAACACTGAAGCTTTCTTT.

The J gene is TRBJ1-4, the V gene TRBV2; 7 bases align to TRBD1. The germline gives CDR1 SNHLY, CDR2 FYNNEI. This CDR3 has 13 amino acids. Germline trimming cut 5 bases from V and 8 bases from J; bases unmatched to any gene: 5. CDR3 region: CASSRQGREKLFF. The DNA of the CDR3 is TGTGCCAGCAGTCGACAGGGACGCGAAAAACTGTTTTTT.

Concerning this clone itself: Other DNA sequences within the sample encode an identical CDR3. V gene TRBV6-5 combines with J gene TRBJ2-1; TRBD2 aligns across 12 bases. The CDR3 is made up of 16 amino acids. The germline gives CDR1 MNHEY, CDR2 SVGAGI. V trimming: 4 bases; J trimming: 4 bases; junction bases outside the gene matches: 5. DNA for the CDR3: TGTGCCAGCAGTTCATCGACTAGCGGGAGTTACAATGAGCAGTTCTTC. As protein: CASSSSTSGSYNEQFF.